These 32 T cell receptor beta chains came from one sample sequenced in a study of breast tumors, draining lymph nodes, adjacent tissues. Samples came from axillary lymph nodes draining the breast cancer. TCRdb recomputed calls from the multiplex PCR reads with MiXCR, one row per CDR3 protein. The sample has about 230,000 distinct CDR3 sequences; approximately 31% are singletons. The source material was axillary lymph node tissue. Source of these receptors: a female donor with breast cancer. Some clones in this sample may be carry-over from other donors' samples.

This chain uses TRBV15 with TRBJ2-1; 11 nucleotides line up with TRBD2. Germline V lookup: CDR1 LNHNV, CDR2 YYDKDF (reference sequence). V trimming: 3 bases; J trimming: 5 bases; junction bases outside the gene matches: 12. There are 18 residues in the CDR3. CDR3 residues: CATSRGTGPSGRNNEQFF. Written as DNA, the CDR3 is TGTGCCACCAGCAGGGGAACAGGGCCTAGCGGGAGGAACAATGAGCAGTTCTTC.

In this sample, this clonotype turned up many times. For the CDR3, the DNA is TGTGCCAGCAGAACAACGGGGAACACTGAAGCTTTCTTT. Amino acids: CASRTTGNTEAFF. The V call is TRBV7-2, the J call TRBJ1-1; D gene ambiguous. V was clipped by 6 bases and J by 1 base, with 9 bases between them. The CDR3 contains 13 residues. Germline V gene lookup returns CDR1 SGHTA and CDR2 FQGNSA.

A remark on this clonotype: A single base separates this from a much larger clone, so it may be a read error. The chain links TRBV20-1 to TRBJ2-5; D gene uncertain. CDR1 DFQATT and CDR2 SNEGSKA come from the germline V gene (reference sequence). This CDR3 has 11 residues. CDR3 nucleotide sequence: TGCAGTGCTCCAGAACAAGAGACCCAGTCCTTC. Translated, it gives CSAPEQETQSF.

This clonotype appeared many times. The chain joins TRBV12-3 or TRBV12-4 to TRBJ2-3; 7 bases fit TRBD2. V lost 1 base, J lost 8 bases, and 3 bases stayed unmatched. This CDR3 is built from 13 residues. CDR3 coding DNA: TGTGCCAGCAGTTTAGGCGGGAGAGGTACGCAGTATTTT. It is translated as CASSLGGRGTQYF.

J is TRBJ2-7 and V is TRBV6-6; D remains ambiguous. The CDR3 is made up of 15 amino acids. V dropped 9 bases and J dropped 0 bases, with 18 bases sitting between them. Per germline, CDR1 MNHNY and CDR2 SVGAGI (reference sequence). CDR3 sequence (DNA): TGTGCCAGTCACCCTCTCGCGATTAGCTCCTACGAGCAGTACTTC. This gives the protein CASHPLAISSYEQYF.

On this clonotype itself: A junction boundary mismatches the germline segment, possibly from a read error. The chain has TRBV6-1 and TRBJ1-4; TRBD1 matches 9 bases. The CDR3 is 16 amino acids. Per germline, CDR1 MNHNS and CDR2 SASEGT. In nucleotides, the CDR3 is TGTGCCAGCAGTCAACGCTCCGGGACAGGGAGTGAAAGACTGTTTTTT. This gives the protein CASSQRSGTGSERLFF.

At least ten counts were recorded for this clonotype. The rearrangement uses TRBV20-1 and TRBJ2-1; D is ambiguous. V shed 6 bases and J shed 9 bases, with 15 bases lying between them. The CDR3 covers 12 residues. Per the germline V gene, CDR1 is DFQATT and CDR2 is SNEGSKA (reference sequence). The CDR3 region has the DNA TGCAGTGCGTCTGCTAGTTATGTTGAGCAGTTCTTC. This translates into CSASASYVEQFF.

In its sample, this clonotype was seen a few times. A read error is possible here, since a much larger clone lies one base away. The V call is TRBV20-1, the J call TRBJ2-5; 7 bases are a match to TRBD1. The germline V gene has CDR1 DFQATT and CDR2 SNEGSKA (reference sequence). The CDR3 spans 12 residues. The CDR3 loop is CSAPTGPETPYF. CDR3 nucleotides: TGCAGTGCCCCGACAGGGCCAGAGACCCCGTACTTC.

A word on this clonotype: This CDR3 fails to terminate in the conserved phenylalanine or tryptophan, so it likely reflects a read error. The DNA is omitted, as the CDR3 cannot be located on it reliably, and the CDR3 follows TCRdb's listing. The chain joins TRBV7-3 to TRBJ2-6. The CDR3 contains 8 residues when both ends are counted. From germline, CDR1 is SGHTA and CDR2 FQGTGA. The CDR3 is CASSPTGT.

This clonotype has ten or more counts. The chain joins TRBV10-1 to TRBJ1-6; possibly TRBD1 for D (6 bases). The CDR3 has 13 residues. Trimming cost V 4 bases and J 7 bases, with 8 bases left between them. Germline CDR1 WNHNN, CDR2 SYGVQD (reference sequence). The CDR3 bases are TGCGCCAGCAGTGGCAGGGGAAATTCACCCCTCCACTTT. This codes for CASSGRGNSPLHF.

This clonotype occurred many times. This chain's CDR3 is CASSQETATNEKLFF. CDR3 DNA sequence: TGCGCCAGCAGCCAAGAGACAGCAACTAATGAAAAACTGTTTTTT. The rearrangement joins TRBV4-3 to TRBJ1-4; weak D call: TRBD1 (5 bases). Germline CDR1 and CDR2: LGHNA and YSLEER. The CDR3 runs 15 residues. V lost 0 bases and J lost 0, with 5 bases in between.

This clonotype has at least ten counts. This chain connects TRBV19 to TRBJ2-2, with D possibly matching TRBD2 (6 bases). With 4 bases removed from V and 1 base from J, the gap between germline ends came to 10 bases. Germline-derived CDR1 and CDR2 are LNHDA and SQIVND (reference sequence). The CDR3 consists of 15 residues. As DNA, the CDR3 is TGTGCCAGTAGTAGCGGGACGAGGAACACCGGGGAGCTGTTTTTT. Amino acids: CASSSGTRNTGELFF.

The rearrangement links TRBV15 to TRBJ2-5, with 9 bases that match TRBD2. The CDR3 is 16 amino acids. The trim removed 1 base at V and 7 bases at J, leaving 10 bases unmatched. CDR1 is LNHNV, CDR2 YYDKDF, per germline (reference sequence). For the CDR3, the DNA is TGTGCCACCAGCAGAGGGTGGGGAGGCGGGAGGGCGACCCAGTACTTC. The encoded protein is CATSRGWGGGRATQYF.

CDR3 sequence: CATGSLGGYTF. DNA of the CDR3: TGTGCCACCGGGTCTCTTGGTGGCTACACCTTC. The chain is built from TRBV15 and TRBJ1-2; D is unresolved. Germline CDR1 reads LNHNV; CDR2 reads YYDKDF (reference sequence). This CDR3 has 11 amino acids. Trimming stripped 8 bases from V and 7 bases from J, with 11 bases between.

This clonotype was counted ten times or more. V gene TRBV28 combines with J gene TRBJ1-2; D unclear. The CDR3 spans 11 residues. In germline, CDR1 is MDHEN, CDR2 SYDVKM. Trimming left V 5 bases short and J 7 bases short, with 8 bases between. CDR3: CASSSFGGYTF. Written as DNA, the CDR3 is TGTGCCAGCAGTAGTTTTGGTGGCTACACCTTC.

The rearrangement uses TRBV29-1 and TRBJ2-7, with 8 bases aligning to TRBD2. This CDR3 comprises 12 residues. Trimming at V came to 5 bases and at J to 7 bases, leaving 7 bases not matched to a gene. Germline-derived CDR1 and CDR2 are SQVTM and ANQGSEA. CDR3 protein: CSVRVAGREQYF. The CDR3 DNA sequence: TGCAGCGTTCGGGTAGCGGGGCGGGAGCAGTACTTC.

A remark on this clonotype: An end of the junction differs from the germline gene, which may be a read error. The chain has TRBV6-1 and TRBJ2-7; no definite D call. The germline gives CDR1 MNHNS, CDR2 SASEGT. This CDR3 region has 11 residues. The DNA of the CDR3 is TGTGCTAGCAGTTACTCCCACGAGCAGTACTTC. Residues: CASSYSHEQYF.

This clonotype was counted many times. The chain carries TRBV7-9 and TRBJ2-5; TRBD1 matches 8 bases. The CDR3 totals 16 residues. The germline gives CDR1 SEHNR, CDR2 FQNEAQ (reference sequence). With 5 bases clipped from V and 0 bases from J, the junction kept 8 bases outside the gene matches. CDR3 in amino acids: CASSIGQGRDQETQYF. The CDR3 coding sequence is TGTGCCAGCAGCATTGGACAGGGTAGGGACCAAGAGACCCAGTACTTC.

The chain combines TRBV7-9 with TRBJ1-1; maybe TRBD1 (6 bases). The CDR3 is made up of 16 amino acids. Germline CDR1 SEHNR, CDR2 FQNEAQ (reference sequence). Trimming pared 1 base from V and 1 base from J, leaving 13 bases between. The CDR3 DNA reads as TGTGCCAGCAGCTTAGAATCGGGACAAAGGAACACTGAAGCTTTCTTT. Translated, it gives CASSLESGQRNTEAFF.

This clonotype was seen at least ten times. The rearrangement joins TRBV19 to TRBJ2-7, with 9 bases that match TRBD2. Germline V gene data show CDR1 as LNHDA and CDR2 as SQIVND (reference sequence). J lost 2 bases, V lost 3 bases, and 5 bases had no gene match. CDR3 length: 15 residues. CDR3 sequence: CASSIKPSGTYEQYF. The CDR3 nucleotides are TGTGCCAGTAGTATTAAGCCTAGCGGGACCTACGAGCAGTACTTC.

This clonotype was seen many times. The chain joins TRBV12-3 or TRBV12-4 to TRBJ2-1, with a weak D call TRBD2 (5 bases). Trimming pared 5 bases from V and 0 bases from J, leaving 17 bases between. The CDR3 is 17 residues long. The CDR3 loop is CASSPGLGESSYNEQFF. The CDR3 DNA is TGTGCCAGCAGTCCAGGACTGGGAGAGAGCTCCTACAATGAGCAGTTCTTC.

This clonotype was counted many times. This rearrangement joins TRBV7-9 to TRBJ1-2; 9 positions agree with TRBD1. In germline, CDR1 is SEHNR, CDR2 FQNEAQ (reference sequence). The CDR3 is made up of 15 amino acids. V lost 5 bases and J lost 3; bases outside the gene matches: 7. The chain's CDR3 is CASSLPGQGDYGYTF. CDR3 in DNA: TGTGCCAGCAGCCTCCCGGGACAGGGAGACTATGGCTACACCTTC.

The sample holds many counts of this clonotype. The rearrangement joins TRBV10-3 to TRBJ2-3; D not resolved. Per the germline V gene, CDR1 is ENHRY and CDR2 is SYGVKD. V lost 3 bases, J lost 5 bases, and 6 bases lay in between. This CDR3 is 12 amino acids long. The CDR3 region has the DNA TGTGCCATCAGTGATCTGGGAGATACGCAGTATTTT. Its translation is CAISDLGDTQYF.

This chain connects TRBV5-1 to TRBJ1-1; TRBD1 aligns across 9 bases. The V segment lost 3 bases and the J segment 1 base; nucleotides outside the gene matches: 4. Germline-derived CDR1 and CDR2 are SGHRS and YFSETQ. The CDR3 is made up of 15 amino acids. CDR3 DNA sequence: TGCGCCAGCAGCTGGGACAGGGTGGGGAACACTGAAGCTTTCTTT. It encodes CASSWDRVGNTEAFF.

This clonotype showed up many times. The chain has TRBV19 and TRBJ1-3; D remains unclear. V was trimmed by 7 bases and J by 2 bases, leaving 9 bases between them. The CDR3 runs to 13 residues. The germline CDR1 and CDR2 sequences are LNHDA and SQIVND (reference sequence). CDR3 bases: TGTGCCAGTACCCCCGCGGCTGGAAACACCATATATTTT. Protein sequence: CASTPAAGNTIYF.

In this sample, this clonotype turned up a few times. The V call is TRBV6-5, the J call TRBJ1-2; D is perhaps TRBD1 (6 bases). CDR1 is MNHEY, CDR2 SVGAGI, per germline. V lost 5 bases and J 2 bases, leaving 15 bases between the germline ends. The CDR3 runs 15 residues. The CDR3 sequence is CASSHVGGSNYGYTF. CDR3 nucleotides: TGTGCCAGCAGTCACGTCGGGGGCTCCAACTATGGCTACACCTTC.

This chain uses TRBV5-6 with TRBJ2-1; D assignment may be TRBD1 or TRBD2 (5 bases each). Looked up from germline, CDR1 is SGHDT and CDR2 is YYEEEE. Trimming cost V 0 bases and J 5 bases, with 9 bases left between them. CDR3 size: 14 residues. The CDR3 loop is CASSLAGGDNEQFF. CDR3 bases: TGTGCCAGCAGCTTGGCTGGGGGAGACAATGAGCAGTTCTTC.

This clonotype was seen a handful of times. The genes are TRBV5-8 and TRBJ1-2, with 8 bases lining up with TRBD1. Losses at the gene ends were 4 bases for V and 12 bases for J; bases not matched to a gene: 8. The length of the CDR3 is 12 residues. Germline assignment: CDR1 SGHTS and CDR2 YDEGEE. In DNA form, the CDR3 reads TGTGCCAGCAGCCGGACAGGGCTCGGAAACACCTTC. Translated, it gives CASSRTGLGNTF.

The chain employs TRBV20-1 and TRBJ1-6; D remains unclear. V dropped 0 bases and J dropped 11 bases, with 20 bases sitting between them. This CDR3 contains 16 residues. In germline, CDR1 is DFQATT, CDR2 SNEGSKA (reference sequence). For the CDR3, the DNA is TGCAGTGCTAGAGATCGCGCTAGCGGGAGAAGGACACCCCTCCACTTT. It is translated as CSARDRASGRRTPLHF.

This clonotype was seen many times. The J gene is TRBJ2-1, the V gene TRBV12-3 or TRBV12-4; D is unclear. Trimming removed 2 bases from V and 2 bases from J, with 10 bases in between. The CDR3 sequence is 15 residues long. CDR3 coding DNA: TGTGCCAGCAGTTTAAGACCAGAGGCCTACAATGAGCAGTTCTTC. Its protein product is CASSLRPEAYNEQFF.

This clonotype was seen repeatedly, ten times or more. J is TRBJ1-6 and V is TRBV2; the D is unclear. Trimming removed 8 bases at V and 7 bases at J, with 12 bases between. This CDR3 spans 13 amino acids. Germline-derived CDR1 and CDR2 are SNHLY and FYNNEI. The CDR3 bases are TGTGCCAGCGGGAAAGGCAGAAATTCACCCCTCCACTTT. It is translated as CASGKGRNSPLHF.

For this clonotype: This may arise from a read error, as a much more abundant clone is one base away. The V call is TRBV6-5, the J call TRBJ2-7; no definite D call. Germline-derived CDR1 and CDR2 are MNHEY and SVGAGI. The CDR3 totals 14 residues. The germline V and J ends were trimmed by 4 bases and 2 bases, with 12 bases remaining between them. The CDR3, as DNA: TGTGCCAGCAGTTCCCGTGGGTCAGCCTACGAGCAGTACTTC. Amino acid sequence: CASSSRGSAYEQYF.